The 30 T cell receptor beta chains listed next were all sequenced from one sample in a study of Graves' ophthalmopathy and Graves' hyperthyroidism. The authors amplified TCR beta CDR3 regions from RNA transcripts. HTBI primers served in a first-round RT-PCR, which a second-round multiplex PCR followed. MiXCR, run by TCRdb on the multiplex PCR reads, gives a single entry per CDR3 protein. This table has roughly 410,000 distinct CDR3 sequences, approximately 15% appearing once. The sequencing sample was made of peripheral blood. The receptors shown here come from a woman younger than 30 with stable Graves' hyperthyroidism.

This clonotype was observed at least ten times. The chain is built from TRBV6-5 and TRBJ1-1; TRBD1 aligns across 9 bases. Germline CDR1 reads MNHEY; CDR2 reads SVGAGI. This CDR3 spans 15 amino acids. Trimming removed 4 bases from V and 4 bases from J; junction bases left unmatched: 7. The CDR3 loop is CASSSYRGQGTEAFF. The CDR3 DNA reads as TGTGCCAGCAGTTCCTACAGGGGGCAAGGCACTGAAGCTTTCTTT.

This clonotype was detected ten times or more. This sequence joins TRBV2 and TRBJ1-1, with D hard to call. In germline, CDR1 is SNHLY, CDR2 FYNNEI. V lost 6 bases and J 5 bases, leaving 10 bases between the germline ends. The CDR3 spans 12 residues. This CDR3 reads CASSAGGTEAFF. In DNA form, the CDR3 reads TGTGCCAGCAGCGCTGGTGGTACTGAAGCTTTCTTT.

This clonotype was observed many times. The chain has TRBV15 and TRBJ1-1, with D unresolved. Trimming removed 0 bases at V and 0 bases at J, with 5 bases between. Germline CDR1 and CDR2: LNHNV and YYDKDF (reference sequence). CDR3 length: 14 residues. CDR3 sequence (DNA): TGTGCCACCAGCAGAGATCTTGTGAACACTGAAGCTTTCTTT. Translation: CATSRDLVNTEAFF. Full variable domain (outside the CDR3, taken from reference TRBV15 and TRBJ1-1): DAMVIQNPRYQVTQFGKPVTLSCSQTLNHNVMYWYQQKSSQAPKLLFHYYDKDFNNEADTPDNFQSRRPNTSFCFLDIRSPGLGDTAMYLCATSRDLVNTEAFFGQGTRLTVV.

This clonotype was counted ten times or more. V gene TRBV6-5 combines with J gene TRBJ2-7; D is undetermined. V was shortened by 0 bases and J by 1 base, with 13 bases between the two germline ends. This CDR3 comprises 16 residues. Germline loops: CDR1 MNHEY, CDR2 SVGAGI. CDR3 amino acids: CASSYSSSAESYEQYF. CDR3 coding DNA: TGTGCCAGCAGTTACTCGTCCTCGGCAGAATCCTACGAGCAGTACTTC.

The rearrangement joins TRBV12-3 or TRBV12-4 to TRBJ2-7, with a weak D call TRBD1 (6 bases). V lost 6 bases, J lost 3 bases, and 12 bases lay in between. This CDR3 is built from 13 residues. The CDR3 bases are TGTGCCAGCAGACGAGGGGGAAACTACGAGCAGTACTTC. This translates into CASRRGGNYEQYF.

The table lists this clonotype with many counts. The CDR3: CASSYKGGAGKSYEQYF. The CDR3 DNA sequence: TGTGCCAGCAGTTATAAAGGGGGCGCGGGGAAGTCCTACGAGCAGTACTTC. This chain connects TRBV12-3 or TRBV12-4 to TRBJ2-7, with D possibly TRBD1 on 7 matching bases. The V end was cut by 4 bases, the J end by 1 base, with 20 bases between. This CDR3 has 17 amino acids.

This clonotype was picked up many times. The chain links TRBV20-1 to TRBJ1-1, with D perhaps TRBD1 (6 bases). Trimming removed 1 base at V and 8 bases at J, with 23 bases between. The CDR3 loop spans 16 amino acids. CDR1 and CDR2 (germline): DFQATT, SNEGSKA (reference sequence). CDR3 bases: TGCAGTGCTAGAGTAGGGGGGCGAGGATCAATAGGCGAAGCTTTCTTT. It specifies CSARVGGRGSIGEAFF.

V and J are TRBV20-1 and TRBJ2-5; 9 bases are shared with TRBD2. The germline gives CDR1 DFQATT, CDR2 SNEGSKA (reference sequence). Trimming cost V 2 bases and J 4 bases; bases outside gene matches: 8. The length of the CDR3 is 15 residues. This CDR3 is CSARSIAGAGETQYF. The CDR3 DNA reads as TGCAGTGCTAGATCGATAGCGGGGGCCGGAGAGACCCAGTACTTC.

This clonotype was seen many times. The chain carries TRBV5-1 and TRBJ2-5; 7 bases align to TRBD1. With 8 bases clipped from V and 2 bases from J, the junction kept 3 bases outside the gene matches. Germline-derived CDR1 and CDR2 are SGHRS and YFSETQ. CDR3 length equals 12 residues. Here the CDR3 DNA reads TGCGCCAGTACAGGGGTACAAGAGACCCAGTACTTC. The encoded protein is CASTGVQETQYF.

This sequence joins TRBV7-3 and TRBJ2-7, with D perhaps TRBD1 or TRBD2 (5 bases each). This CDR3 region has 14 residues. The V and J ends lost 5 bases and 6 bases respectively, with 17 bases between them. Germline V CDR1 and CDR2: SGHTA, FQGTGA. CDR3 sequence reads: CASSAGTAAREQYF. The CDR3 DNA follows: TGTGCCAGCAGCGCCGGGACGGCCGCACGCGAGCAGTACTTC.

This clonotype came up many times. The chain joins TRBV7-2 to TRBJ1-6; D not certain. Germline CDR1 reads SGHTA; CDR2 reads FQGNSA. V was pared by 2 bases and J by 8 bases, with 13 bases between. The CDR3 is 15 amino acids. CDR3 bases: TGTGCCAGCAGCTTAACGGCCAGTCCGGATTCACCCCTCCACTTT. Its protein is CASSLTASPDSPLHF.

The chain links TRBV28 to TRBJ2-7; 11 nucleotides align to TRBD1. J was trimmed by 4 bases and V by 7 bases; bases with no gene match: 9. Germline V lookup: CDR1 MDHEN, CDR2 SYDVKM. This CDR3 has 15 amino acids. CDR3 nucleotides: TGTGCCAGCAACCCTCCGGGACAGGGGGTGTACGAGCAGTACTTC. It encodes CASNPPGQGVYEQYF.

The sample holds a few counts of this clonotype. The junction departs from germline at one end; a sequencing error may be responsible. This rearrangement joins TRBV5-1 to TRBJ1-5, with D unresolved. The CDR3 has 15 amino acids. Germline assignment: CDR1 SGHRS and CDR2 YFSETQ. The CDR3 region is CAGSLGGYSNQPQHF. Here the CDR3 DNA reads TGCGCCGGCAGCTTGGGAGGATATAGCAATCAGCCCCAGCATTTT. Full variable domain (remainder filled in from reference TRBV5-1 and TRBJ1-5): KAGVTQTPRYLIKTRGQQVTLSCSPISGHRSVSWYQQTPGQGLQFLFEYFSETQRNKGNFPGRFSGRQFSNSRSEMNVSTLELGDSALYLCAGSLGGYSNQPQHFGDGTRLSIL.

The sample holds many counts of this clonotype. This chain uses TRBV19 with TRBJ1-1, with D maybe TRBD1 (5 bases). CDR3 length equals 13 residues. V lost 7 bases and J lost 4, with 13 bases in between. Germline V gives CDR1 LNHDA, CDR2 SQIVND (reference sequence). CDR3: CASTPGGGTEAFF. CDR3 coding DNA: TGTGCCAGTACCCCGGGGGGGGGCACTGAAGCTTTCTTT.

This clonotype was counted ten times or more. This sequence joins TRBV6-2 or TRBV6-3 and TRBJ1-1; D unresolved. CDR1 is MNHEY and CDR2 is SVGEGT in the germline V gene. The CDR3 is 15 residues long. The germline V and J ends were trimmed by 7 bases and 1 base, with 16 bases remaining between them. DNA for the CDR3: TGTGCCAGCACCCTCAACGCTCGGGGGAACACTGAAGCTTTCTTT. Amino acid sequence: CASTLNARGNTEAFF.

V and J are TRBV29-1 and TRBJ2-7; unclear D gene. V was cut by 6 bases and J by 2 bases, with 14 bases left in between. CDR1 is SQVTM and CDR2 is ANQGSEA in the germline V gene. This CDR3 contains 13 residues. CDR3 sequence: CSVVGPGPYEQYF. The CDR3 DNA reads as TGCAGCGTCGTAGGACCCGGCCCCTACGAGCAGTACTTC.

This clonotype showed up just a few times. The chain has TRBV4-1 and TRBJ2-2; 10 positions match TRBD1. Per the germline V gene, CDR1 is MGHRA and CDR2 is YSYEKL. This CDR3 comprises 16 residues. Trimming at V came to 2 bases and at J to 7 bases, leaving 7 bases not matched to a gene. The CDR3 loop is CASSQPGQGRVGELFF. The CDR3 DNA sequence: TGCGCCAGCAGCCAACCGGGACAGGGGAGGGTCGGGGAGCTGTTTTTT.

Many counts were recorded for this clonotype. This chain links TRBV15 with TRBJ2-7, with D unresolved. V dropped 1 base and J dropped 1 base, with 5 bases sitting between them. Germline assignment: CDR1 LNHNV and CDR2 YYDKDF (reference sequence). The CDR3 spans 13 residues. The CDR3 region has the DNA TGTGCCACCAGCAGAGGGGAATCCTACGAGCAGTACTTC. Protein sequence: CATSRGESYEQYF. The entire variable domain, with the rest obtained from reference TRBV15 and TRBJ2-7, is as follows: DAMVIQNPRYQVTQFGKPVTLSCSQTLNHNVMYWYQQKSSQAPKLLFHYYDKDFNNEADTPDNFQSRRPNTSFCFLDIRSPGLGDTAMYLCATSRGESYEQYFGPGTRLTVT.

The chain recombines TRBV6-1 with TRBJ1-2, with a weak D call TRBD1 (6 bases). CDR3 length equals 17 residues. The germline CDR1 and CDR2 sequences are MNHNS and SASEGT. V was trimmed by 0 bases and J by 1 base, leaving 15 bases between them. For the CDR3, the DNA is TGTGCCAGCAGTGAAGCGTTGATTCGACAGGATAACTATGGCTACACCTTC. Its translation is CASSEALIRQDNYGYTF.

A few counts support this clonotype. V is TRBV6-2 or TRBV6-3 and J is TRBJ2-7, with D perhaps matching TRBD1 or TRBD2 (5 bases each). The CDR3 covers 15 residues. CDR1 MNHEY and CDR2 SVGEGT come from the germline V gene. V was pared by 3 bases and J by 2 bases, with 14 bases between. CDR3: CASSYFEGTTYEQYF. CDR3 DNA: TGTGCCAGCAGTTATTTTGAGGGGACGACCTACGAGCAGTACTTC.

This clonotype was picked up many times. This sequence joins TRBV12-3 or TRBV12-4 and TRBJ1-2; 10 positions match TRBD1. The CDR3 extends over 16 amino acids. V gave up 4 bases and J gave up 5 bases; unmatched junction bases: 10. The CDR3 DNA sequence: TGTGCCAGCAGTTCGTCCTCCGCGGGACAGGGGTATGGCTACACCTTC. Translated: CASSSSSAGQGYGYTF.

For this clonotype: A read error may be the cause here, since a much bigger clone is one base away. The CDR3 here is CASSQIQETRYF. The DNA of the CDR3 is TGTGCCAGCAGTCAGATTCAAGAGACCCGGTACTTC. The rearrangement joins TRBV6-1 to TRBJ2-5; D ambiguous. The CDR3 is made up of 12 amino acids. Germline assignment: CDR1 MNHNS and CDR2 SASEGT.

CDR3 loop: CASSLEKRQGGYGYTF. DNA for the CDR3: TGTGCCAGCAGCTTAGAAAAACGACAGGGGGGCTATGGCTACACCTTC. The chain combines TRBV11-1 with TRBJ1-2; 9 bases agree with TRBD1. In germline, CDR1 is SGHAT, CDR2 FQDESV (reference sequence). J gave up 4 bases and V 1 base, and 7 bases lay outside the gene matches. CDR3 length equals 16 residues.

In its sample, this clonotype was seen many times. The chain has TRBV29-1 and TRBJ2-7; no firm D call. The CDR3 is made up of 13 amino acids. Germline V gives CDR1 SQVTM, CDR2 ANQGSEA. V was shortened by 0 bases and J by 5 bases, with 11 bases between the two germline ends. The CDR3 region is CSVEEGLSHEQYF. CDR3 DNA: TGCAGCGTTGAAGAGGGTTTATCCCACGAGCAGTACTTC.

This clonotype was recorded at least ten times. V and J are TRBV12-3 or TRBV12-4 and TRBJ2-5; TRBD1 matches 12 bases. The V gene end was trimmed by 7 bases and the J gene end by 3 bases; junction bases not matched to a gene: 12. CDR3 size: 17 residues. The CDR3 nucleotides are TGTGCCAGCACCGGATCGGGACAGGGGGCAAGCGAAGAGACCCAGTACTTC. Translated: CASTGSGQGASEETQYF.

With regard to this clonotype: Since no conserved phenylalanine or tryptophan closes the CDR3, a read error is the likely cause. The chain has TRBV20-1 and TRBJ1-2; 9 bases align to TRBD1. J was trimmed by 6 bases and V by 1 base; bases with no gene match: 6. The CDR3 totals 14 residues. Germline CDR1 reads DFQATT; CDR2 reads SNEGSKA (reference sequence). CDR3 residues: CSARAGTGKDGYTY. CDR3 nucleotides: TGCAGTGCTAGAGCCGGGACAGGGAAAGATGGCTACACCTAC.

This clonotype was detected ten times or more. The V gene is TRBV6-1, the J gene TRBJ2-2; 8 bases are shared with TRBD2. Unmatched junction bases numbered 11, after V lost 8 bases and J lost 3 bases. The CDR3 totals 16 residues. The germline V gene encodes CDR1 MNHNS and CDR2 SASEGT. CDR3: CASHTGGLSHTGELFF. In nucleotides, the CDR3 is TGTGCCAGCCATACGGGGGGGTTATCCCACACCGGGGAGCTGTTTTTT.

This clonotype was counted at least ten times. This chain connects TRBV20-1 to TRBJ2-7; 8 positions match TRBD1. Germline values: CDR1 DFQATT, CDR2 SNEGSKA (reference sequence). The CDR3 extends over 14 amino acids. After removal of 6 bases from V and 0 bases from J, the junction contained 7 bases not matched to a gene. Here the CDR3 reads CSALRQGSSYEQYF. The CDR3 nucleotides read TGCAGTGCGTTGCGACAGGGGAGCTCCTACGAGCAGTACTTC.

This clonotype was counted at least ten times. CDR3 protein: CASSARGQGEYGYTF. Written as DNA, the CDR3 is TGTGCCAGTAGTGCCCGGGGACAGGGTGAATATGGCTACACCTTC. The chain is built from TRBV19 and TRBJ1-2, with 9 bases aligning to TRBD1. The V gene end was trimmed by 5 bases and the J gene end by 5 bases; junction bases not matched to a gene: 9. CDR3 length: 15 residues. Germline V CDR1 and CDR2: LNHDA, SQIVND (reference sequence).

This clonotype came up many times. The chain is built from TRBV28 and TRBJ2-7, with a possible D match to TRBD2 (6 bases). The CDR3 has 15 residues. Trimming shortened V by 5 bases and J by 6 bases, and 20 bases separated the two germline ends. Germline V CDR1 and CDR2: MDHEN, SYDVKM. CDR3: CASSPTGTAPREQYF. In DNA, the CDR3 is TGTGCCAGCAGTCCGACCGGGACTGCTCCCCGCGAGCAGTACTTC.